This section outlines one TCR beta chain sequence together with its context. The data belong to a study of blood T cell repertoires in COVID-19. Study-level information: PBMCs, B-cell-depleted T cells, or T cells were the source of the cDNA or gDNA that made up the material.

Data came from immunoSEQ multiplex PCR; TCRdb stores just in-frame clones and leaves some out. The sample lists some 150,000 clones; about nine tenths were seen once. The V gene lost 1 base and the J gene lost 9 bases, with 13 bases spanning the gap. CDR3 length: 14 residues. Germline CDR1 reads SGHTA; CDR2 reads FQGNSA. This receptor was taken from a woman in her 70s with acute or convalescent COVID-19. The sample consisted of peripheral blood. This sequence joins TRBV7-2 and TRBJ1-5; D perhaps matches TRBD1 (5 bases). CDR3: CASSLDVGQWPQHF. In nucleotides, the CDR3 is TGTGCCAGCAGCTTAGATGTCGGACAATGGCCCCAGCATTTT.